Sequencing of this T cell receptor beta chain was carried out in a study of tumor and adjacent non-tumor tissue in lung cancer. Three rounds of nested PCR, following a modified ARM-PCR protocol, produced the TCRbeta library. From the multiplex PCR reads, TCRdb called clonotypes with MiXCR, one entry per CDR3 protein. The top ten hold 37% of the sample, which has 90,000 to 110,000 distinct CDR3 sequences, roughly 74% seen once. The template was RNA from unsorted bulk tissue. The V gene end was trimmed by 7 bases and the J gene end by 6 bases; junction bases not matched to a gene: 9. Germline loops: CDR1 DFQATT, CDR2 SNEGSKA (reference sequence). The CDR3 consists of 14 residues.

This receptor was taken from a woman aged 55-69 years with non-small cell lung cancer. The chain joins TRBV20-1 to TRBJ2-1, with 10 bases that match TRBD1. Sequenced sample: lung tumor tissue. CDR3 in DNA: TGCAGTGTACAAGGACAGGGGGGAATCAATGAGCAGTTCTTC. Translated: CSVQGQGGINEQFF.